This passage covers 2 T cell receptor beta chains from one sample sequenced in a study of T cell clonotyping in hematopoietic cell transplantation. Generated by immunoSEQ multiplex PCR, the TCRdb table keeps only in-frame clones and is missing some. Of roughly 13,000 clones listed, 90% to 95% were seen once; the top ten hold 4.5%. The sample in question was PBMCs, obtained 30 days after allogeneic stem cell transplant. The receptor set was obtained from a male patient aged 60-70 years who had an allogeneic stem cell transplant from an unrelated donor, so the T cells may come from the graft donor. Some clones in this sample may be carry-over from other donors' samples.

This chain links TRBV6-5 with TRBJ2-3; the D gene could be TRBD1 or TRBD2 (6 bases each). The germline CDR1 and CDR2 sequences are MNHEY and SVGAGI. The CDR3 is 13 amino acids. V lost 11 bases, J lost 4 bases, and 16 bases lay in between. Written as DNA, the CDR3 is TGTGCCTCCTCTTGGGGGGCGGCAGATACGCAGTATTTT. As protein: CASSWGAADTQYF.

The V gene is TRBV13, the J gene TRBJ2-5; 9 nucleotides line up with TRBD2. This CDR3 region has 17 residues. The J segment lost 2 bases and the V segment lost 6 bases, leaving 13 bases of the junction unmatched. CDR1 and CDR2 from the germline V gene are PRHDT and FYEKMQ (reference sequence). CDR3 loop: CASSRLADDLQQETQYF. The CDR3 nucleotides read TGTGCCAGCAGTAGACTAGCGGACGATTTGCAGCAAGAGACCCAGTACTTC.